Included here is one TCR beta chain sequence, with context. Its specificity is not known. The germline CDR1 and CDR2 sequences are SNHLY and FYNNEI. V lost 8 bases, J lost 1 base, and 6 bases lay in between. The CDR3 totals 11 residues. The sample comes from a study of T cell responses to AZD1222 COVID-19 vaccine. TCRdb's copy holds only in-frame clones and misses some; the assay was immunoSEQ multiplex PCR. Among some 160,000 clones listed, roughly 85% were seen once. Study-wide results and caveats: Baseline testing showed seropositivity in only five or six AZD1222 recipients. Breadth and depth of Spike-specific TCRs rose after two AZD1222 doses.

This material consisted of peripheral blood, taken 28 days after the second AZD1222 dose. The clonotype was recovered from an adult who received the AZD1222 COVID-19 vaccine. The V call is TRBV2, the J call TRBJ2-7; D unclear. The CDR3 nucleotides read TGTGCCAGCGTATTATCCTACGAGCAGTACTTC. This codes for CASVLSYEQYF.